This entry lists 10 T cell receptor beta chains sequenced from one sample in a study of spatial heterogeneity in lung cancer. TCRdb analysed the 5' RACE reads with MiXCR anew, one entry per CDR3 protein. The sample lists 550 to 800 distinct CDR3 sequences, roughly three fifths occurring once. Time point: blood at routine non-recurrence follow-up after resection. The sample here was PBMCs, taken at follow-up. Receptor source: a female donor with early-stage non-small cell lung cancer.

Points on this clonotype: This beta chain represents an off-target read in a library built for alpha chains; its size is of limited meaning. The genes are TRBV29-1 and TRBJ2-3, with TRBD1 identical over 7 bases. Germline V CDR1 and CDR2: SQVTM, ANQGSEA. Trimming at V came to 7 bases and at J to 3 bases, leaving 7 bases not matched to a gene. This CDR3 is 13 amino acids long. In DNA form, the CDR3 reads TGCAGCGGGAGGACAGGCCTTACAGATACGCAGTATTTT. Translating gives CSGRTGLTDTQYF.

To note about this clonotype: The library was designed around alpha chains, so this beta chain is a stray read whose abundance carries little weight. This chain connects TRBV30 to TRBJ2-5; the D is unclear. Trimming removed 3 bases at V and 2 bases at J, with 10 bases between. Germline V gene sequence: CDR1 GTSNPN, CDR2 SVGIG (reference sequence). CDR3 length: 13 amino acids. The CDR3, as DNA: TGTGCCTGGAGCCTTAACGGACAAGAGACCCAGTACTTC. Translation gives CAWSLNGQETQYF.

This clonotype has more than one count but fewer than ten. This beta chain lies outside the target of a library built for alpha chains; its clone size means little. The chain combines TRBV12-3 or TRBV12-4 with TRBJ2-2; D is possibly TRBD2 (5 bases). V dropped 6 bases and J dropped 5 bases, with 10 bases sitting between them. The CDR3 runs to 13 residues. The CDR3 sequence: CASRRSETGELFF. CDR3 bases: TGTGCCAGCAGGCGTAGCGAAACCGGGGAGCTGTTTTTT.

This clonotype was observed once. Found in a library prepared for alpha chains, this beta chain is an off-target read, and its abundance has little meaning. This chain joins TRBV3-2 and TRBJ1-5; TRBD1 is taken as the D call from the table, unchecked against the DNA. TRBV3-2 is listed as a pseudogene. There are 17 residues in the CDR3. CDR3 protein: CASSQEDRTSSNQPQHF. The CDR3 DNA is TGTGCCAGCAGCCAAGAAGACAGGACTAGTAGCAATCAGCCCCAGCATTTT.

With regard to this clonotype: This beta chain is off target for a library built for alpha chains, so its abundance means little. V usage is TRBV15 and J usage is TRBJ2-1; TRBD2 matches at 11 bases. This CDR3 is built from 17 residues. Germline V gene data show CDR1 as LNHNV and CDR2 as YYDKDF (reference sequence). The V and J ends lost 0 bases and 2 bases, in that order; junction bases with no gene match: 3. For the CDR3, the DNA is TGTGCCACCAGCAGAGAACTAGCGGGGGACACCTACAATGAGCAGTTCTTC. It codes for CATSRELAGDTYNEQFF.

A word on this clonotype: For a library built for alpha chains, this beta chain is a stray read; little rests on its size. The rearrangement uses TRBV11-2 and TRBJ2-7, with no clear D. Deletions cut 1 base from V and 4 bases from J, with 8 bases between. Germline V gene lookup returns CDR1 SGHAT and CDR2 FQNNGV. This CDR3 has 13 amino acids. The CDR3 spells CASSLGSGYEQYF. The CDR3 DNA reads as TGTGCCAGCAGCTTAGGGTCCGGGTACGAGCAGTACTTC.

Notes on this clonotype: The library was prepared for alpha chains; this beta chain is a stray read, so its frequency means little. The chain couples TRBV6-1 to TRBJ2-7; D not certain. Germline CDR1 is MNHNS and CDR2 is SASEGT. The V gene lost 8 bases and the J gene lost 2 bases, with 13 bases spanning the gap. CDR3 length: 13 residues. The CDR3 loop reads CASGDLPTYEQYF. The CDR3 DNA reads TGTGCCAGCGGCGACTTACCGACCTACGAGCAGTACTTC.

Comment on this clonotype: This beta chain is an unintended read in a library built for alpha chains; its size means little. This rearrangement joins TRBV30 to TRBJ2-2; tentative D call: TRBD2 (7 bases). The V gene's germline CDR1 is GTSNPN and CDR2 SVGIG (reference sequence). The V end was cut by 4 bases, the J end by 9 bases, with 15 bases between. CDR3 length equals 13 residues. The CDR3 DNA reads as TGTGCCTGGAATCCGGGGGGCTGGAGGGAGCTGTTTTTT. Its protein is CAWNPGGWRELFF.

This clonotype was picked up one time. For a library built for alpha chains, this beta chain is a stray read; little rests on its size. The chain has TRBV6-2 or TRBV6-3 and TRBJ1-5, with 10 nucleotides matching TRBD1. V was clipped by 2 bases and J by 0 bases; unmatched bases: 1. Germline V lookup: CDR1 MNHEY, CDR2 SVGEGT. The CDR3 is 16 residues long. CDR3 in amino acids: CASSYGQGDSNQPQHF. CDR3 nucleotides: TGTGCCAGCAGTTACGGACAGGGGGATAGCAATCAGCCCCAGCATTTT.

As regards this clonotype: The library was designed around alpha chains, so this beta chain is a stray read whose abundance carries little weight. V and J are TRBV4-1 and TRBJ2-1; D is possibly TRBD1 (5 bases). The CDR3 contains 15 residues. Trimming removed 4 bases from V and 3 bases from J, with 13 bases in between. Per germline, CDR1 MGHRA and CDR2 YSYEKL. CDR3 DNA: TGCGCCAGCAGCCTCCCCGGACAACGCTACAATGAGCAGTTCTTC. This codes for CASSLPGQRYNEQFF.